One and the same sample provided the 15 T cell receptor beta chains below, sequenced in a study of metastatic and nonmetastatic thyroid tumors. Every patient was untreated before thyroid surgery. TCRdb re-processed the PCR reads through MiXCR. The sample contains roughly 59,000 clones, around 15% of which appear only once. The source material was blood. These TCRs come from a male donor with papillary thyroid cancer or a benign thyroid nodule (not recorded which). Some clones in this sample may be carry-over from other donors' samples.

This clone appeared many times. The chain is built from TRBV20-1 and TRBJ1-5; tentatively, D is TRBD1 (5 bases). Germline values: CDR1 DFQATT, CDR2 SNEGSKA (reference sequence). This CDR3 is 17 amino acids long. The V gene lost 0 bases and the J gene lost 5 bases, with 20 bases spanning the gap. The CDR3 DNA follows: TGCAGTGCTAGAGATGGCGCGTATTTCAGGGTGGATCAGCCCCAGCATTTT. This translates into CSARDGAYFRVDQPQHF.

This clone was picked up many times. The rearrangement uses TRBV5-1 and TRBJ2-1; 15 bases are a match to TRBD2. Germline V lookup: CDR1 SGHRS, CDR2 YFSETQ. This CDR3 is 17 amino acids long. The trim removed 4 bases at V and 1 base at J, leaving 3 bases unmatched. The CDR3, as DNA: TGCGCCAGCAGCGAAGGACTAGCGGGGGGGTCCTACAATGAGCAGTTCTTC. The encoded protein is CASSEGLAGGSYNEQFF.

This clone was picked up many times. The junction departs from the called germline gene at one end, perhaps through a read error. The V gene is TRBV6-1, the J gene TRBJ1-1, with D perhaps TRBD1 (5 bases). The CDR3 has 15 amino acids. From germline, CDR1 is MNHNS and CDR2 SASEGT. The CDR3: CASSASTRANTEALF. In DNA, the CDR3 is TGTGCCAGCAGTGCGTCGACCAGGGCGAACACTGAAGCTCTCTTT.

Turning to this clone: A much bigger clone sits one base away, suggesting this may be a read error. Other nucleotide sequences from this sample produce the same CDR3. The V and J genes are TRBV20-1 and TRBJ2-5; either TRBD1 or TRBD2 may supply D (6 bases each). The V and J ends lost 0 bases and 5 bases respectively, with 19 bases between them. The germline CDR1 and CDR2 sequences are DFQATT and SNEGSKA (reference sequence). This CDR3 is built from 16 residues. CDR3 DNA sequence: TGCAGTGCTAGAGATCCCCGAGGGGGTGCGGGGGAGACCCAGTACTTC. It translates to CSARDPRGGAGETQYF.

This clone appeared many times. The gene calls are TRBV3-1 and TRBJ2-5; no clear D. CDR3 length: 15 residues. Germline V gene sequence: CDR1 LGHDT, CDR2 YNNKEL (reference sequence). Between the trimmed V and J ends, which lost 2 bases and 3 bases, there was a span of 13 bases. The CDR3: CASSQSRPTEETQYF. The DNA of the CDR3 is TGTGCCAGCAGCCAATCCCGTCCTACAGAAGAGACCCAGTACTTC.

Of note for this clone: This could be a read error, since a much larger clone is one nucleotide away. This chain's CDR3 is CASIHGSGRDLTDTQYF. The DNA of the CDR3 is TGCGCCAGCATCCATGGGAGCGGGAGGGACCTCACAGATACGCAGTATTTT. The rearrangement joins TRBV5-1 to TRBJ2-3; 10 bases align to TRBD2. With V trimmed by 6 bases and J by 2 bases, 12 bases remained unmatched. The germline V gene encodes CDR1 SGHRS and CDR2 YFSETQ. This CDR3 is 17 amino acids long.

This clone was observed at least ten times. The chain joins TRBV4-3 to TRBJ2-7; perhaps D is TRBD1 or TRBD2 (5 bases each). V lost 0 bases to trimming and J lost 4 bases, with 10 bases between them. The CDR3 extends over 14 amino acids. Germline V gene data show CDR1 as LGHNA and CDR2 as YSLEER. CDR3 in amino acids: CASSQDRGGYEQYV. CDR3 DNA: TGCGCCAGCAGCCAAGATCGGGGCGGTTACGAGCAGTACGTC.

This clone was observed a handful of times. The junction shows a germline mismatch at one end, possibly a read error. This chain connects TRBV6-1 to TRBJ2-1; no clear D gene. Germline CDR1 is MNHNS and CDR2 is SASEGT. CDR3 length: 15 amino acids. CDR3 loop: CASSKSGGNYNEKFF. The CDR3, as DNA: TGTGCCAGCAGTAAATCTGGCGGAAACTACAATGAGAAGTTCTTC.

The sample holds a few counts of this clone. The same CDR3 arises from other DNA sequences in this sample as well. The chain couples TRBV19 to TRBJ1-1; D is possibly TRBD1 (5 bases). This CDR3 region has 14 residues. Germline CDR1 and CDR2: LNHDA and SQIVND (reference sequence). Trimming removed 8 bases from V and 5 bases from J, with 18 bases in between. CDR3 loop: CASSTYGGGTEAFF. DNA of the CDR3: TGTGCCAGTTCGACCTACGGGGGGGGGACTGAAGCTTTCTTT. The whole variable domain, filled in from reference TRBV19 and TRBJ1-1, reads DGGITQSPKYLFRKEGQNVTLSCEQNLNHDAMYWYRQDPGQGLRLIYYSQIVNDFQKGDIAEGYSVSREKKESFPLTVTSAQKNPTAFYLCASSTYGGGTEAFFGQGTRLTVV.

This clone was seen at least ten times. V and J are TRBV12-3 or TRBV12-4 and TRBJ1-2; D gene unclear. V dropped 3 bases and J dropped 4 bases, with 9 bases sitting between them. The length of the CDR3 is 13 residues. The CDR3 DNA reads TGTGCCAGCAGTTTCTCGGGAGGCTATGGCTACACCTTC. The encoded protein is CASSFSGGYGYTF.

This clone came up many times. This sequence joins TRBV4-3 and TRBJ2-1; D unclear. CDR1 and CDR2 from the germline V gene are LGHNA and YSLEER. The CDR3 sequence is 14 residues long. Trimming cost V 0 bases and J 0 bases, with 3 bases left between them. The CDR3 here is CASSQDPSYNEQFF. The CDR3 coding sequence is TGCGCCAGCAGCCAAGACCCCTCCTACAATGAGCAGTTCTTC.

This clone was observed a handful of times. The chain carries TRBV6-1 and TRBJ1-4; 7 bases are a match to TRBD1. V shed 1 base, J shed 7 bases, and the junction held 9 bases outside the gene matches. From germline, CDR1 is MNHNS and CDR2 SASEGT. The CDR3 sequence is 16 residues long. The CDR3 sequence: CASSEEGAREFEKLFF. The CDR3 coding sequence is TGTGCCAGCAGTGAAGAGGGGGCACGGGAATTTGAAAAACTGTTTTTT.

This clone has a count of ten or more. This rearrangement joins TRBV6-4 to TRBJ1-5; D is perhaps TRBD1 (6 bases). CDR3 size: 13 residues. CDR1 and CDR2 from the germline V gene are MRHNA and SNTAGT. Trimming cost V 3 bases and J 5 bases, with 8 bases left between them. DNA for the CDR3: TGTGCCAGCAGTGAGGACAGTCATCAGCCCCAGCATTTT. Its translation: CASSEDSHQPQHF.

This clone was detected ten times or more. The chain uses TRBV19 and TRBJ1-1, with D unresolved. The germline gives CDR1 LNHDA, CDR2 SQIVND (reference sequence). With 9 bases removed from V and 0 bases from J, the gap between germline ends came to 8 bases. The CDR3 runs 12 residues. The CDR3 region is CASGEVNTEAFF. The CDR3 coding sequence is TGTGCCAGCGGTGAGGTGAACACTGAAGCTTTCTTT. The variable domain in full, completed from reference TRBV19 and TRBJ1-1, reads DGGITQSPKYLFRKEGQNVTLSCEQNLNHDAMYWYRQDPGQGLRLIYYSQIVNDFQKGDIAEGYSVSREKKESFPLTVTSAQKNPTAFYLCASGEVNTEAFFGQGTRLTVV.

This clone was observed at least ten times. The chain recombines TRBV6-5 with TRBJ2-1; weak D call: TRBD1 (6 bases). CDR1 is MNHEY, CDR2 SVGAGI, per germline. The CDR3 runs 16 residues. The V gene lost 2 bases and the J gene lost 6 bases, with 17 bases spanning the gap. The CDR3 sequence: CASSYAPPGQLNEQFF. CDR3 in DNA: TGTGCCAGCAGTTACGCGCCCCCGGGACAACTCAATGAGCAGTTCTTC.